A selection of T cell receptor beta chains follows, all from one sample in a study of cytomegalovirus exposure and HLA in healthy donors. Clones were sequenced by immunoSEQ multiplex PCR, and TCRdb holds only the in-frame ones, with some missing. The sample holds more than 130,000 clones; roughly 83% are singletons and the top ten take around 4.5%. The sample taken for sequencing was PBMCs. The source is a man aged 35-49 years in good health and CMV-seropositive. Each CDR3 is given with its conserved first and last residue. A D gene is named only where the DNA matches it firmly. Part of the rows lack a size; the others show once, few, many or a class for expanded clones.

j_gene | d_gene | abundance | v_gene | CDR3nt | CDR3aa
TRBJ2-3 | TRBD2 | - | TRBV6-5 | TGTGCCAGCAGTCCCCGGGGGGGTAGGGCAGATACGCAGTATTTT | CASSPRGGRADTQYF
TRBJ2-5 | TRBD1 | - | TRBV5-6 | TGTGCCAGCAGCTTGGTCGGGACAGGGTTTGTGACCCAGTACTTC | CASSLVGTGFVTQYF
TRBJ2-7 | - | - | TRBV29-1 | TGCAGCGTTGCCGCAGGGCAGATGGCCTACGAGCAGTACTTC | CSVAAGQMAYEQYF
TRBJ1-2 | - | - | TRBV30 | TGTGCCTGGAGTGGAAGGGGTTTTAACTATGGCTACACCTTC | CAWSGRGFNYGYTF
TRBJ2-1 | TRBD2 | once | TRBV5-1 | TGCGCCAGCAGCTCGGGACTAGCGGATTACAATGAGCAGTTCTTC | CASSSGLADYNEQFF
TRBJ2-1 | - | - | TRBV6-5 | TGTGCCAGCAGAGGATTAGACAGGCCGGGGGAGCAGTTCTTC | CASRGLDRPGEQFF
TRBJ2-7 | TRBD1 | - | TRBV6-6 | TGTGCCAGCAGGGACAGGGTAAGCTCCGAGCAGTACTTC | CASRDRVSSEQYF
TRBJ1-1 | - | few | TRBV27 | TGTGCCAGCATAGGGGGAAGATGGAACACTGAAGCTTTCTTT | CASIGGRWNTEAFF
TRBJ2-3 | - | once | TRBV27 | TGTGCCAGCAGCTACGAGGGTACAGATACGCAGTATTTT | CASSYEGTDTQYF
TRBJ1-2 | TRBD1 | few | TRBV18 | TGTGCCAGCTCACCAGGACAGGATAACTATGGCTACACCTTC | CASSPGQDNYGYTF